One and the same sample provided the 10 T cell receptor beta chains below, sequenced in a study of metastatic and nonmetastatic thyroid tumors. No patient received treatment before thyroid surgery. With MiXCR, TCRdb called clones anew from the PCR reads. Of around 40,000 clones in the sample, about 15% were seen once. Sequenced: blood. The receptors originated from a male donor with papillary thyroid cancer or a benign thyroid nodule (not recorded which). Some clones in this sample may be carry-over from other donors' samples.

V and J are TRBV20-1 and TRBJ2-1, with TRBD2 identical over 10 bases. Losses at the gene ends were 4 bases for V and 7 bases for J; bases not matched to a gene: 10. CDR1 is DFQATT and CDR2 is SNEGSKA in the germline V gene (reference sequence). CDR3 length: 15 amino acids. The CDR3 loop reads CSATEREGHINEQFF. The CDR3 DNA reads as TGCAGTGCTACTGAGCGGGAGGGACATATTAATGAGCAGTTCTTC.

Many counts were recorded for this clone. V and J are TRBV24-1 and TRBJ2-5; tentatively, D is TRBD1 or TRBD2 (5 bases each). V lost 2 bases to trimming and J lost 2 bases, with 14 bases between them. The CDR3 covers 16 residues. CDR1 is KGHDR and CDR2 is SFDVKD in the germline V gene. CDR3 protein: CATSDSRDGAQETQYF. CDR3 coding DNA: TGTGCCACCAGTGATTCCCGGGACGGGGCTCAAGAGACCCAGTACTTC.

This clone was seen repeatedly, ten times or more. V usage is TRBV27 and J usage is TRBJ2-2, with TRBD1 matching 8 bases. Per the germline V gene, CDR1 is MNHEY and CDR2 is SMNVEV (reference sequence). This CDR3 is built from 13 residues. V was pared by 3 bases and J by 8 bases, with 2 bases of the junction left unmatched. CDR3: CASSFTGGGELFF. In DNA, the CDR3 is TGTGCCAGCAGTTTTACAGGGGGGGGGGAGCTGTTTTTT.

As DNA, the CDR3 is TGTGCCAGCAGTGAACAAGCGTTGGGGCGTGAGACCCAGTACTTC. It encodes CASSEQALGRETQYF. The V gene is TRBV6-1, the J gene TRBJ2-5; D is perhaps TRBD1 (5 bases). Deletions cut 2 bases from V and 5 bases from J, with 15 bases between. Germline V gives CDR1 MNHNS, CDR2 SASEGT. The CDR3 sequence is 15 residues long.

The gene calls are TRBV19 and TRBJ2-1, with TRBD1 as a possible D gene (6 bases). This CDR3 is built from 13 residues. V lost 1 base to trimming and J lost 7 bases, with 8 bases between them. Germline V CDR1 and CDR2: LNHDA, SQIVND (reference sequence). This chain's CDR3 is CASSIVGANEQFF. Here the CDR3 DNA reads TGTGCCAGTAGTATAGTGGGGGCTAATGAGCAGTTCTTC.

This clone rates as medium-sized (0.01 to 0.1%). V and J are TRBV5-1 and TRBJ2-5, with D unresolved. Germline loops: CDR1 SGHRS, CDR2 YFSETQ. This CDR3 is built from 17 residues. The V and J ends lost 0 bases and 2 bases respectively, with 17 bases between them. CDR3: CASSLGLAQHLQETQYF. The CDR3 nucleotides read TGCGCCAGCAGCTTGGGTCTGGCCCAACACCTTCAAGAGACCCAGTACTTC.

This clone was found a few times. The chain recombines TRBV2 with TRBJ2-7; no clear D gene. CDR1 is SNHLY, CDR2 FYNNEI, per germline. Trimming removed 8 bases from V and 4 bases from J, with 6 bases in between. The length of the CDR3 is 10 residues. CDR3 sequence reads: CASRCYEQYF. The CDR3 bases are TGTGCCAGCCGGTGTTACGAGCAGTACTTC.

The J gene is TRBJ2-3, the V gene TRBV6-2 or TRBV6-3; no clear D. This CDR3 spans 15 amino acids. V was cut by 2 bases and J by 7 bases, with 16 bases left in between. Germline V gene sequence: CDR1 MNHEY, CDR2 SVGEGT. CDR3 coding DNA: TGTGCCAGCAGTTACCCGCTGGACGGAACATATACGCAGTATTTT. Its translation is CASSYPLDGTYTQYF.

Comment on this clone: This may be a read error: a much more frequent sequence differs by one nucleotide. The chain has TRBV6-1 and TRBJ2-2, with 7 nucleotides matching TRBD1. The germline V gene encodes CDR1 MNHNS and CDR2 SASEGT. V lost 5 bases, J lost 4 bases, and 10 bases stayed unmatched. This CDR3 has 16 residues. The CDR3 region is CASSPFTGDVTGELFF. The CDR3 DNA sequence: TGTGCCAGCAGTCCCTTCACAGGGGATGTCACCGGGGAGCTGTTTTTT.

This clone has more than one count but fewer than ten. The gene calls are TRBV12-3 or TRBV12-4 and TRBJ2-2; 10 bases are shared with TRBD2. The CDR3 length is 15 residues. V lost 2 bases to trimming and J lost 9 bases; unmatched junction nucleotides: 6. In DNA form, the CDR3 reads TGTGCCAGCAGTTTAAAGCTAGCGGGAGTACGGGAGCTGTTTTTT. Protein: CASSLKLAGVRELFF.